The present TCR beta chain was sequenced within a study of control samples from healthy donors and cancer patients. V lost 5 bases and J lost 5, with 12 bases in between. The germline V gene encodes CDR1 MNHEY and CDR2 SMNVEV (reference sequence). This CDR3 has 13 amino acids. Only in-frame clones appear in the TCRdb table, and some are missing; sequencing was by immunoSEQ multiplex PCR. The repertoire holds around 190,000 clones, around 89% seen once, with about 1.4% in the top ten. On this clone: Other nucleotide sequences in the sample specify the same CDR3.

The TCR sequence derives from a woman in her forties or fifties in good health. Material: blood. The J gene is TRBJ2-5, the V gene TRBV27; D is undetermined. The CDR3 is CASSLRPRETQYF. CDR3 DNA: TGTGCCAGCAGTCTCCGACCAAGGGAGACCCAGTACTTC.